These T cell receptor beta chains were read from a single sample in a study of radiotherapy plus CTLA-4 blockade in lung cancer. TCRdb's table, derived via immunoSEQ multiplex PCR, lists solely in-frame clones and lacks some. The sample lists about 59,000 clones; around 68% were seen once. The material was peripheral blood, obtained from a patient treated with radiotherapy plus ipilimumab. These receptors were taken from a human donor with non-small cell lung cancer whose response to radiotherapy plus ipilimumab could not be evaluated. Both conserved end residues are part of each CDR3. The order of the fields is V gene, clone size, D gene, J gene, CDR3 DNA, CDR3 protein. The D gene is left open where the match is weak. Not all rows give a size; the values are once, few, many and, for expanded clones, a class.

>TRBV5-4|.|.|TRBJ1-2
TGTGCCAGCAGCATAAGGGACATCCTGGGCTATGGCTACACCTTC
CASSIRDILGYGYTF
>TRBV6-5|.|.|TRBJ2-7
TGTGCCAGCAGTGTGACAGGGCCGGGGGAGGAGCAGTACTTC
CASSVTGPGEEQYF
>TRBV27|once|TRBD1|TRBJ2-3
TGTGCCAGCAACAGACAGGGGGTGGCAGATACGCAGTATTTT
CASNRQGVADTQYF
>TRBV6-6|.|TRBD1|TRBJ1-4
TGTGCCAGCAGTTACCGAAAAGATAACAGGGGCGAAAAACTGTTTTTT
CASSYRKDNRGEKLFF
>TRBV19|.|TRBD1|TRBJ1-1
TGTGCCAGTAGTAAAGACAGGGTCGCCGTTGAAGCTTTCTTT
CASSKDRVAVEAFF
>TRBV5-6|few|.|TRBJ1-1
TGTGCCAGCAGCTTGTGGGGGGGCGGGAACACTGAAGCTTTCTTT
CASSLWGGGNTEAFF
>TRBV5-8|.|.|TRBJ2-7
TGTGCCAGCACCCCTTACGACAGATACGAGCAGTACTTC
CASTPYDRYEQYF
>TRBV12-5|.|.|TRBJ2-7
TGTGCTAGTGGATTACAGGGTGGGGAGCAGTACTTC
CASGLQGGEQYF
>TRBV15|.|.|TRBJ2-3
TGTGCCACCAGCAGAGATGGGGCAAGGGGGGGCTCTAGCACAGATACGCAGTATTTT
CATSRDGARGGSSTDTQYF
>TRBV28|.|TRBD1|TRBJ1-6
TGTGCCAGCTCGTGGGGACAGGGGAATTCACCCCTCCACTTT
CASSWGQGNSPLHF
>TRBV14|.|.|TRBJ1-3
TGTGCCAGCAGCCCTTCACAGGGAAGGGCTGGAAACACCATATATTTT
CASSPSQGRAGNTIYF
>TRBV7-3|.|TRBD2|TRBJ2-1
TGTGCCAGCAGCCCGCTAGCGGGGGGCTACAATGAGCAGTTCTTC
CASSPLAGGYNEQFF
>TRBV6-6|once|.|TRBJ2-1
TGTGCCAGCAGTGCCCGAGGGCCACAGACCAATGAGCAGTTCTTC
CASSARGPQTNEQFF
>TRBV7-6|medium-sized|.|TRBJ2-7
TGTGCCAGCAGCTTAGAGACAGGGACTTCCTACGAGCAGTACTTC
CASSLETGTSYEQYF
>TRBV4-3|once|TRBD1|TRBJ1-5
TGCGCCAGCAGCCTCCAAACAGGGGGCGTACAGCCCCAGCATTTT
CASSLQTGGVQPQHF
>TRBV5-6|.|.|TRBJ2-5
TGTGCCAGCAGCTTTGCGGAGACCCAGTACTTC
CASSFAETQYF
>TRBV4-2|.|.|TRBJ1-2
TGTGCCAGCAGCCAAGGTCGAGGTTCCTATGGCTACACCTTC
CASSQGRGSYGYTF
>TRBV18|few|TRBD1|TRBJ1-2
TGTGCCAGCTCACCGAATACCGGGACAGAGTATGGCTACACCTTC
CASSPNTGTEYGYTF
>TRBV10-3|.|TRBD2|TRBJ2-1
TGTGCCATCAAGCGGGGGGGCTACAATGAGCAGTTCTTC
CAIKRGGYNEQFF
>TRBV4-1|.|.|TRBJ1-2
TGCGCCAGCAGCCAAGATAGTAGGGGATATTATGGCTACACCTTC
CASSQDSRGYYGYTF
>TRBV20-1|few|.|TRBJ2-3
TGCAGTGCTGCAACATGGGATACGCAGTATTTT
CSAATWDTQYF
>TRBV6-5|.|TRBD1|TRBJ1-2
TGTGCCAGCAGCCCCGTCAGGGGGGCATTTGGCTACACCTTC
CASSPVRGAFGYTF
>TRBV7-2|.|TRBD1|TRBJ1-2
TGTGCCAGCAGCTGGGGGGGACAGGCCGCCTATGGCTACACCTTC
CASSWGGQAAYGYTF
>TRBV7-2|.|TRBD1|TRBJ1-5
TGTGCCAGCAGCTCCCGGACAGGGGGCGAAAAGCCCCAGCATTTT
CASSSRTGGEKPQHF
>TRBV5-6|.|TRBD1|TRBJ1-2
TGTGCCAGCAGCTTCCCTCCCCCGACAGGGGAGCGCTATGGCTACACCTTC
CASSFPPPTGERYGYTF
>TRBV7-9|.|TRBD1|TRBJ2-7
TGTGCCAGCAGCCCAACCGGGACAGGTCAAATCTGGGACGAGCAGTACTTC
CASSPTGTGQIWDEQYF
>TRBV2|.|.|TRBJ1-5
TGTGCCAGCAGTGAGCTGGGAGGGAACAATCAGCCCCAGCATTTT
CASSELGGNNQPQHF
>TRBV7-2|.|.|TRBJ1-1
TGTGCCAGCAGCTTAGCCGGGAACATGAACACTGAAGCTTTCTTT
CASSLAGNMNTEAFF
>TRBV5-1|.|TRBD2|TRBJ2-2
TGCGCCAGCAGCTTACGGGCGGGGGTCGTCACCGGGGAGCTGTTTTTT
CASSLRAGVVTGELFF
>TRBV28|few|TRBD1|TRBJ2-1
TGTGCCAGCAGTTTCGAGGGGGCTGAGCAGTTCTTC
CASSFEGAEQFF